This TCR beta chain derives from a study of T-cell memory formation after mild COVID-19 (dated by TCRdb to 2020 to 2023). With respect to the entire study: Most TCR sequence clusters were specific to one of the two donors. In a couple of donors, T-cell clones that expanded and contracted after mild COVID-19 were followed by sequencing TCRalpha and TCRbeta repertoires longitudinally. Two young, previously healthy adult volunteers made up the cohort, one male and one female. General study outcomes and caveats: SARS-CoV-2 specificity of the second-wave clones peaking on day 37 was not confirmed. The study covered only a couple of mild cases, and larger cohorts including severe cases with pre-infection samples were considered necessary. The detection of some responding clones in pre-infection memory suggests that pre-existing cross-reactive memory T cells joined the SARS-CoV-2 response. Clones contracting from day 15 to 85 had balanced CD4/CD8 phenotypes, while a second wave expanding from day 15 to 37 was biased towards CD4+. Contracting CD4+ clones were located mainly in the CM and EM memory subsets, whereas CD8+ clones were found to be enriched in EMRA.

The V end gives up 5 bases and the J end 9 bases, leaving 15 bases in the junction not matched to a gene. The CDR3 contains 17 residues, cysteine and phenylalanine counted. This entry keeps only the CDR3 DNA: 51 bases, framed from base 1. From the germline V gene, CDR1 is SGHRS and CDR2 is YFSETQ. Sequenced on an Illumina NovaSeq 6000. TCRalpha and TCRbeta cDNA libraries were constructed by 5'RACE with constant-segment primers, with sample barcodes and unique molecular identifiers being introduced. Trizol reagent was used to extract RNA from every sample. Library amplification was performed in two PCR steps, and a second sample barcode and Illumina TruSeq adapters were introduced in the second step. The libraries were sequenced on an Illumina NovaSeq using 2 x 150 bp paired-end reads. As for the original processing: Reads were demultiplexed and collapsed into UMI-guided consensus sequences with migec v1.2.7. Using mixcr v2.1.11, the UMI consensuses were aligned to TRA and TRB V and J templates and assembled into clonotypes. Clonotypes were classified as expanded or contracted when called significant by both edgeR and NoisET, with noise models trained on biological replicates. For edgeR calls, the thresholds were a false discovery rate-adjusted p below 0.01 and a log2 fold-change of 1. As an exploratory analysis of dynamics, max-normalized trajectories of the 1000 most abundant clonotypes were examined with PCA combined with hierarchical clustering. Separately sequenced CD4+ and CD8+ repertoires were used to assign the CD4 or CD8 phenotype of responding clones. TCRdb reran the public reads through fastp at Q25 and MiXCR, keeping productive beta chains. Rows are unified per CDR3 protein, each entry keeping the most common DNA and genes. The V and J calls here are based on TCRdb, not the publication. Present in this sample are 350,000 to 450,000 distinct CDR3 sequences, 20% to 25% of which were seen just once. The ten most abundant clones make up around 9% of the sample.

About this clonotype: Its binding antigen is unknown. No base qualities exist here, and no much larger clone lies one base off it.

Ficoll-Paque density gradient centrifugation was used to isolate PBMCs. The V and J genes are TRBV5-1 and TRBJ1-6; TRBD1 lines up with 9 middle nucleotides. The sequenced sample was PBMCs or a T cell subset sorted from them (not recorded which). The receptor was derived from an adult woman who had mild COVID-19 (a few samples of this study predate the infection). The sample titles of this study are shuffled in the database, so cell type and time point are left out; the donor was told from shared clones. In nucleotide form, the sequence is TGCGCCAGCAGTCACCGGGGCCCGGGACAGGGCAGTTCACCCCTCCACTTT. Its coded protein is CASSHRGPGQGSSPLHF.